One sample yielded the 22 T cell receptor beta chains listed below, sequenced in a study of blood T cell repertoires in COVID-19. Assay used: immunoSEQ multiplex PCR; TCRdb lists only in-frame clones, some missing. This table holds approximately 85,000 clones, 86% found once. Sequenced material: peripheral blood. Every receptor here comes from a middle-aged man with active or convalescent COVID-19.

The CDR3 coding sequence is TGTGCCAGCAGCTTGGATGGGACATCCTTCTACGAGCAGTACTTC. It is translated as CASSLDGTSFYEQYF. V and J are TRBV5-5 and TRBJ2-7, with a tentative D call TRBD1 (6 bases). Per germline, CDR1 SGHKS and CDR2 YYEKEE (reference sequence). Trimming removed 0 bases at V and 3 bases at J, with 13 bases between. This CDR3 has 15 amino acids.

V is TRBV30 and J is TRBJ1-2, with D unclear. The CDR3 is 13 amino acids. Germline V gene sequence: CDR1 GTSNPN, CDR2 SVGIG (reference sequence). V shed 0 bases and J shed 8 bases, with 13 bases lying between them. The CDR3 nucleotides read TGTGCCTGGAGTGTACATGAGGGTTGGGGCTACACCTTC. This translates into CAWSVHEGWGYTF.

This clone showed up just a few times. The V and J genes are TRBV30 and TRBJ1-1; tentative D call: TRBD1 (5 bases). Germline loops: CDR1 GTSNPN, CDR2 SVGIG (reference sequence). With 0 bases removed from V and 1 base from J, the gap between germline ends came to 6 bases. This CDR3 has 13 amino acids. The CDR3 region is CAWSVDRNTEAFF. The CDR3, as DNA: TGTGCCTGGAGTGTTGACAGGAACACTGAAGCTTTCTTT.

The chain combines TRBV15 with TRBJ2-1; D is unclear. CDR1 and CDR2 (germline): LNHNV, YYDKDF (reference sequence). With 0 bases removed from V and 1 base from J, the gap between germline ends came to 10 bases. This CDR3 is built from 16 residues. The CDR3 DNA sequence: TGTGCCACCAGCAGAGATAGAGGCATATCCTACAATGAGCAGTTCTTC. As protein: CATSRDRGISYNEQFF. Variable domain in full (rest from reference TRBV15 and TRBJ2-1): DAMVIQNPRYQVTQFGKPVTLSCSQTLNHNVMYWYQQKSSQAPKLLFHYYDKDFNNEADTPDNFQSRRPNTSFCFLDIRSPGLGDTAMYLCATSRDRGISYNEQFFGPGTRLTVL.

V is TRBV19 and J is TRBJ1-4, with TRBD1 as a possible D gene (5 bases). CDR3 length: 14 amino acids. V lost 7 bases and J 4 bases, leaving 13 bases between the germline ends. CDR1 is LNHDA and CDR2 is SQIVND in the germline V gene (reference sequence). CDR3 in amino acids: CASMIRGNNEKLFF. The CDR3 bases are TGTGCCAGTATGATTCGGGGGAATAATGAAAAACTGTTTTTT.

The J gene is TRBJ1-1, the V gene TRBV3-1 (or the pseudogene TRBV3-2); D is possibly TRBD1 (6 bases). Trimming took off 2 bases at V and 6 bases at J, with 13 bases between the two ends. This CDR3 contains 14 residues. Per the germline V gene, CDR1 is LGHDT and CDR2 is YNNKEL (reference sequence). The CDR3 sequence: CASSQRTGFPEAFF. The CDR3 DNA is TGTGCCAGCAGCCAACGTACAGGGTTCCCTGAAGCTTTCTTT.

The gene calls are TRBV2 and TRBJ2-1; D gene unclear. This CDR3 contains 11 residues. Trimming pared 6 bases from V and 9 bases from J, leaving 9 bases between. Germline lookup yields CDR1 SNHLY and CDR2 FYNNEI. The CDR3 nucleotides are TGTGCCAGCAGAATGGCAGGTGAGCAGTTCTTC. Protein product: CASRMAGEQFF.

This chain links TRBV7-6 with TRBJ2-3, with 10 bases that match TRBD2. J lost 5 bases, V lost 1 base, and 6 bases had no gene match. Per the germline V gene, CDR1 is SGHVS and CDR2 is FNYEAQ. The CDR3 sequence is 16 residues long. The CDR3 is CASSLGAGGPKDTQYF. CDR3 sequence (DNA): TGTGCCAGCAGCTTAGGAGCGGGAGGGCCCAAAGATACGCAGTATTTT.

The V and J genes are TRBV6-1 and TRBJ1-5, with unresolved D. This CDR3 is built from 14 residues. Trimming took off 3 bases at V and 4 bases at J, with 10 bases between the two ends. Germline V gene lookup returns CDR1 MNHNS and CDR2 SASEGT. DNA of the CDR3: TGTGCCAGCAGTGATAACAGATGGAATCAGCCCCAGCATTTT. Translated, it gives CASSDNRWNQPQHF.

V gene TRBV23-1 combines with J gene TRBJ2-1; TRBD1 matches 7 bases. TRBV23-1 is known as an ORF, though its function is uncertain. The V and J ends lost 1 base and 5 bases, in that order; junction bases with no gene match: 5. The CDR3 has 15 amino acids. The CDR3 here is CASSQCDRENNEQFF. DNA for the CDR3: TGCGCCAGCAGTCAATGCGACAGGGAAAACAATGAGCAGTTCTTC.

The chain combines TRBV9 with TRBJ1-2; 10 bases line up with TRBD1. The ends lost 0 bases at V and 4 bases at J; junction bases unmatched: 3. This CDR3 spans 15 amino acids. Looked up from germline, CDR1 is SGDLS and CDR2 is YYNGEE. CDR3 region: CASSVGQGAGYGYTF. The CDR3 DNA reads TGTGCCAGCAGCGTAGGACAGGGGGCTGGCTATGGCTACACCTTC.

V usage is TRBV19 and J usage is TRBJ1-1, with TRBD1 matching 9 bases. Germline-derived CDR1 and CDR2 are LNHDA and SQIVND (reference sequence). The J segment lost 10 bases and the V segment lost 5 bases, leaving 20 bases of the junction unmatched. This CDR3 is built from 17 residues. In nucleotides, the CDR3 is TGTGCCAGTAGTTCCTCCGCGGAGGACAGGGGAAGGTCTGGAGCTTTCTTT. Protein product: CASSSSAEDRGRSGAFF.

The chain employs TRBV11-2 and TRBJ1-5; unclear D gene. V shed 0 bases and J shed 4 bases, with 7 bases lying between them. Per the germline V gene, CDR1 is SGHAT and CDR2 is FQNNGV. The CDR3 runs to 14 residues. CDR3 amino acids: CASSLEQNNQPQHF. The CDR3 region has the DNA TGTGCCAGCAGCTTAGAACAGAATAATCAGCCCCAGCATTTT.

The chain combines TRBV7-9 with TRBJ1-5; 7 nucleotides match TRBD1. CDR3 length: 16 residues. The V and J ends lost 1 base and 3 bases, in that order; junction bases with no gene match: 6. Germline CDR1 and CDR2: SEHNR and FQNEAQ (reference sequence). The CDR3 is CASSLVAGGANQPQHF. The CDR3 bases are TGTGCCAGCAGCTTAGTCGCAGGGGGAGCCAATCAGCCCCAGCATTTT.

V and J are TRBV10-3 and TRBJ2-7, with TRBD1 identical over 7 bases. Trimming cost V 4 bases and J 2 bases; bases outside gene matches: 2. This CDR3 has 13 amino acids. Germline CDR1 is ENHRY and CDR2 is SYGVKD. CDR3 residues: CAISVGQTYEQYF. In nucleotides, the CDR3 is TGTGCCATCAGTGTGGGACAGACCTACGAGCAGTACTTC.

The chain joins TRBV6-5 to TRBJ2-2; D might be TRBD1 (6 bases). The CDR3 has 15 amino acids. Germline-derived CDR1 and CDR2 are MNHEY and SVGAGI. The germline V and J ends were trimmed by 5 bases and 4 bases, with 14 bases remaining between them. In nucleotides, the CDR3 is TGTGCCAGCAGTACATTGACAGGCAGCACCGGGGAGCTGTTTTTT. Translation: CASSTLTGSTGELFF.

The chain couples TRBV6-5 to TRBJ2-1; D might be TRBD1 (6 bases). The V gene's germline CDR1 is MNHEY and CDR2 SVGAGI. V was clipped by 5 bases and J by 9 bases, with 14 bases between them. This CDR3 has 13 residues. CDR3 sequence reads: CASSTTGKGEQFF. The CDR3 DNA is TGTGCCAGCAGTACCACAGGGAAGGGTGAGCAGTTCTTC.

The rearrangement links TRBV7-2 to TRBJ2-7; 11 bases line up with TRBD2. This CDR3 contains 14 residues. Germline-derived CDR1 and CDR2 are SGHTA and FQGNSA. With V trimmed by 5 bases and J by 3 bases, 3 bases remained unmatched. CDR3 sequence: CASSPTSGVYEQYF. CDR3 sequence (DNA): TGTGCCAGCAGCCCGACTAGCGGGGTCTACGAGCAGTACTTC.

The chain recombines TRBV11-2 with TRBJ1-1; D unclear. CDR1 and CDR2 (germline): SGHAT, FQNNGV. CDR3 size: 13 residues. Trimming stripped 4 bases from V and 0 bases from J, with 6 bases between. As DNA, the CDR3 is TGTGCCAGCAGCTCTTCGTTGAACACTGAAGCTTTCTTT. Translated: CASSSSLNTEAFF.

This clone has a handful of counts. This chain links TRBV10-1 with TRBJ2-1, with 9 bases that match TRBD1. With 5 bases clipped from V and 6 bases from J, the junction kept 5 bases outside the gene matches. Germline V gene data show CDR1 as WNHNN and CDR2 as SYGVQD (reference sequence). The CDR3 sequence is 14 residues long. CDR3: CASSRDRVFNEQFF. For the CDR3, the DNA is TGCGCCAGCAGTCGGGACAGGGTTTTCAATGAGCAGTTCTTC.

The chain recombines TRBV29-1 with TRBJ2-7; D possibly corresponds to TRBD2 (5 bases). Trimming cost V 4 bases and J 11 bases, with 21 bases left between them. The CDR3 length is 13 residues. The germline V gene has CDR1 SQVTM and CDR2 ANQGSEA. This CDR3 reads CSVVESGPGRKYF. The CDR3 bases are TGCAGCGTTGTCGAGTCGGGCCCGGGAAGGAAGTACTTC.

The gene calls are TRBV5-1 and TRBJ2-1; TRBD2 matches 8 bases. Germline V lookup: CDR1 SGHRS, CDR2 YFSETQ. The V segment lost 1 base and the J segment 5 bases; nucleotides outside the gene matches: 14. This CDR3 is built from 18 residues. The CDR3 DNA reads TGCGCCAGCAGCTTGCTCCGGATCAGCGGGAGATTAAACAATGAGCAGTTCTTC. Translating gives CASSLLRISGRLNNEQFF.